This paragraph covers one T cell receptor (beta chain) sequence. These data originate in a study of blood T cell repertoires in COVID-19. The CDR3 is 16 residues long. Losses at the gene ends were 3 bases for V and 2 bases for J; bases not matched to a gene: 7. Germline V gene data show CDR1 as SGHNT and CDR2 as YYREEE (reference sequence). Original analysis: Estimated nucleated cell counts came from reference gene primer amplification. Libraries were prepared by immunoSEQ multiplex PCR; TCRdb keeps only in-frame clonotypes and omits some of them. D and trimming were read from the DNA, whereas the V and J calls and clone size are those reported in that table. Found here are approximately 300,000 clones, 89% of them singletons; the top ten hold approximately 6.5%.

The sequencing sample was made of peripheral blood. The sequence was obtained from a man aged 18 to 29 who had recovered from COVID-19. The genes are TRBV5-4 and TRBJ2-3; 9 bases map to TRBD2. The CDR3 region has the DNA TGTGCCAGCAGCTCGGAAGCGGGGGGTATCACAGATACGCAGTATTTT. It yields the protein CASSSEAGGITDTQYF.